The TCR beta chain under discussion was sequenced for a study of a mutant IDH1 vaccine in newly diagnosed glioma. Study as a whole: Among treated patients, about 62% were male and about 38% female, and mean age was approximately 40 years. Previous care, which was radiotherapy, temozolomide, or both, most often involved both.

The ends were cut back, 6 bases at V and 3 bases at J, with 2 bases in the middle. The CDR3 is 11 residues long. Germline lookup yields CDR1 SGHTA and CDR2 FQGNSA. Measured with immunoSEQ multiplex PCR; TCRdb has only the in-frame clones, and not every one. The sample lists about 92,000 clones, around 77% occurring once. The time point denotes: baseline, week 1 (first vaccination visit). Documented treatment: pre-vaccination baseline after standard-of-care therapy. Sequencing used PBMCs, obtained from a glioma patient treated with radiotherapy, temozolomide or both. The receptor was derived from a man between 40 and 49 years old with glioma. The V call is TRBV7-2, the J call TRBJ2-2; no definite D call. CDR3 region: CASSHTGELFF. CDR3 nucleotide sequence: TGTGCCAGCAGTCACACCGGGGAGCTGTTTTTT. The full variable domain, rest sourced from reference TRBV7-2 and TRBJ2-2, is GAGVSQSPSNKVTEKGKDVELRCDPISGHTALYWYRQSLGQGLEFLIYFQGNSAPDKSGLPSDRFSAERTGGSVSTLTIQRTQQEDSAVYLCASSHTGELFFGEGSRLTVL.